This T cell receptor beta chain was identified during a study of T cells after yellow fever vaccination. Findings and limits, study-wide: The booster response re-showed most primary clones: approximately 97% CD4, around 90% CD8.

Trimming cost V 1 base and J 9 bases; bases outside gene matches: 21. This CDR3 has 20 residues. TCRdb redid the calling of the 5' RACE reads with MiXCR, one entry per CDR3 protein. The table has more than 25,000 distinct CDR3 sequences, just under 6.5% seen once; the top ten hold approximately 25%. Ten or more counts support this clonotype. This sequence was found in a man aged 25 to 45 who received the YFV17D yellow fever vaccine. Sequences were derived from PBMCs, either bulk or a sorted T-cell subset (CD4+, CD8+, memory, or dextramer-sorted; not recorded which), sampled on the day of the yellow fever booster vaccination. The rearrangement joins TRBV12-3 or TRBV12-4 to TRBJ2-1; 10 bases line up with TRBD2. CDR3 bases: TGTGCCAGCAGTTTAGGTCCAGGGAGCGGGAGGGCCTCTGTTCGAGTTGAGCAGTTCTTC. Translating gives CASSLGPGSGRASVRVEQFF.